Sequencing of this T cell receptor beta chain was carried out in a study of blood T cell repertoires in COVID-19. Study background: Sample material is recorded as cDNA or gDNA derived from T cells, B-cell-depleted T cells, or PBMCs.

V was clipped by 2 bases and J by 7 bases, with 11 bases between them. This CDR3 comprises 13 residues. In germline, CDR1 is LGHNT, CDR2 FRNRAP. Clones were read by immunoSEQ multiplex PCR, and TCRdb kept only the in-frame ones, dropping some. This table holds about 240,000 clones, around 87% found once. The rearrangement joins TRBV12-5 to TRBJ1-2, with a weak D call TRBD1 (6 bases). This TCR was sampled from a man aged 55 to 70 who had recovered from COVID-19. Source material: peripheral blood. This chain's CDR3 is CASGLTGIIGYTF. The CDR3, as DNA: TGTGCTAGTGGTTTGACAGGGATTATTGGCTACACCTTC.